What follows are 18 T cell receptor beta chains derived from one specimen sequenced in a study of blood T cell repertoires in COVID-19. Sequencing was performed with immunoSEQ multiplex PCR; in TCRdb, only in-frame clones are kept and a portion is missing. The sample lists under 70,000 clones; roughly 89% were seen once. The specimen sequenced was peripheral blood. These receptor sequences come from a man aged 45-60 years with acute or convalescent COVID-19.

The V gene is TRBV7-3, the J gene TRBJ2-1, with 8 bases aligning to TRBD2. Germline CDR1 reads SGHTA; CDR2 reads FQGTGA. V lost 2 bases and J lost 9; bases outside the gene matches: 6. The CDR3 has 14 residues. The DNA for the CDR3 is TGTGCCAGCAGCTTACTTGCGGGAGGTAGTGAGCAGTTCTTC. The encoded protein is CASSLLAGGSEQFF.

The V and J genes are TRBV2 and TRBJ1-2; tentative D call: TRBD1 (6 bases). Germline-derived CDR1 and CDR2 are SNHLY and FYNNEI. CDR3 length: 14 amino acids. With 2 bases removed from V and 4 bases from J, the gap between germline ends came to 11 bases. The CDR3: CASSETGGGYGYTF. The CDR3 DNA reads TGTGCCAGCAGTGAAACTGGGGGCGGCTATGGCTACACCTTC.

This chain uses TRBV5-1 with TRBJ2-2; the D gene is possibly TRBD1 (8 bases). From germline, CDR1 is SGHRS and CDR2 YFSETQ. This CDR3 has 16 amino acids. The V gene lost 0 bases and the J gene lost 4 bases, with 13 bases spanning the gap. For the CDR3, the DNA is TGCGCCAGCAGCTTGGCTCACAGGGGGGGCACCGGGGAGCTGTTTTTT. Translated: CASSLAHRGGTGELFF.

The chain links TRBV5-6 to TRBJ1-1, with D unclear. The V gene's germline CDR1 is SGHDT and CDR2 YYEEEE. The CDR3 consists of 15 residues. Trimming removed 4 bases from V and 9 bases from J, with 22 bases in between. The CDR3 spells CASSMKVVVAGKAFF. The CDR3 bases are TGTGCCAGCAGCATGAAGGTGGTGGTCGCGGGTAAAGCTTTCTTT.

The chain couples TRBV28 to TRBJ2-7; 12 nucleotides agree with TRBD1. The CDR3 has 15 residues. Looked up from germline, CDR1 is MDHEN and CDR2 is SYDVKM. V shed 2 bases and J 5 bases; nucleotides not matched to a gene: 4. The CDR3 DNA reads as TGTGCCAGCAGTTTAGTCGGGACAGGGGGCCACGAGCAGTACTTC. Protein product: CASSLVGTGGHEQYF.

CDR3 sequence reads: CASSLTGTGTNTEAFF. CDR3 coding DNA: TGTGCCAGCAGTCTCACCGGGACAGGGACGAACACTGAAGCTTTCTTT. The chain employs TRBV27 and TRBJ1-1, with 9 positions matching TRBD1. Germline lookup yields CDR1 MNHEY and CDR2 SMNVEV (reference sequence). Germline trimming cut 5 bases from V and 1 base from J; bases unmatched to any gene: 8. This CDR3 contains 16 residues.

This clone was observed a single time. The chain is built from TRBV19 and TRBJ2-7; TRBD2 agrees at 12 bases. CDR3 size: 16 residues. CDR1 and CDR2 from the germline V gene are LNHDA and SQIVND (reference sequence). V was pared by 6 bases and J by 1 base, with 7 bases of the junction left unmatched. CDR3 protein: CASSSSTSGSSYEQYF. The CDR3 DNA sequence: TGTGCCAGTAGCTCCTCGACTAGCGGGAGTTCCTACGAGCAGTACTTC.

Here the CDR3 reads CASSEYRGDYGYTF. The CDR3 nucleotides read TGTGCCAGCAGTGAATACCGGGGGGACTATGGCTACACCTTC. The chain uses TRBV6-1 and TRBJ1-2; tentatively, D is TRBD1 (5 bases). V lost 2 bases, J lost 3 bases, and 10 bases lay in between. The length of the CDR3 is 14 residues. Looked up from germline, CDR1 is MNHNS and CDR2 is SASEGT.

In DNA form, the CDR3 reads TGTGCCAGCAGCTTATGGGGGACAGAGAACACTGAAGCTTTCTTT. It translates to CASSLWGTENTEAFF. The chain joins TRBV7-3 to TRBJ1-1; the match to TRBD1 covers 7 bases. The trim removed 2 bases at V and 1 base at J, leaving 4 bases unmatched. The CDR3 contains 15 residues. Per germline, CDR1 SGHTA and CDR2 FQGTGA.

The rearrangement joins TRBV30 to TRBJ1-6; 7 bases are shared with TRBD1. V lost 3 bases to trimming and J lost 10 bases; unmatched junction nucleotides: 9. The CDR3 is 14 residues long. Looked up from germline, CDR1 is GTSNPN and CDR2 is SVGIG (reference sequence). CDR3 DNA: TGTGCCTGGAGCAGGACAGGACCGCGGTCACCCCTCCACTTT. Amino acids: CAWSRTGPRSPLHF.

V gene TRBV5-4 combines with J gene TRBJ1-1; D possibly corresponds to TRBD1 (6 bases). The length of the CDR3 is 15 residues. CDR1 and CDR2 (germline): SGHNT, YYREEE (reference sequence). Deletions cut 4 bases from V and 1 base from J, with 14 bases between. CDR3 in amino acids: CASSPTSRGNTEAFF. The CDR3 nucleotides are TGTGCCAGCAGCCCTACATCCAGGGGGAACACTGAAGCTTTCTTT.

V is TRBV6-5 and J is TRBJ2-2; D possibly corresponds to TRBD1 (6 bases). Germline CDR1 MNHEY, CDR2 SVGAGI. The CDR3 is 15 residues long. The V end lost 6 bases, the J end lost 5 bases, and 16 bases lay between the germline ends. The CDR3 loop reads CASSPLQGLTGELFF. The CDR3 bases are TGTGCCAGCAGCCCCTTACAGGGATTAACCGGGGAGCTGTTTTTT.

The chain is built from TRBV10-1 and TRBJ2-7; 7 bases align to TRBD1. Germline CDR1 and CDR2: WNHNN and SYGVQD (reference sequence). This CDR3 has 13 residues. With V trimmed by 2 bases and J by 6 bases, 4 bases remained unmatched. In nucleotides, the CDR3 is TGCGCCAGCAGTGAGCCCGACAGGGTCGAGCAGTACTTC. It is translated as CASSEPDRVEQYF.

The J gene is TRBJ2-5, the V gene TRBV24-1, with TRBD2 matching over 11 bases. CDR1 and CDR2 (germline): KGHDR, SFDVKD. The CDR3 extends over 15 amino acids. V lost 5 bases and J lost 5; bases outside the gene matches: 6. The CDR3, as DNA: TGTGCCACCAGTGTAGCGGGAGGGGCGAAGGAGACCCAGTACTTC. It encodes CATSVAGGAKETQYF.

This clone was seen only once. The chain recombines TRBV5-4 with TRBJ2-3; perhaps TRBD2 as D (6 bases). V gave up 0 bases and J gave up 3 bases, with 11 bases separating them. The CDR3 sequence is 15 residues long. CDR1 SGHNT and CDR2 YYREEE come from the germline V gene (reference sequence). The CDR3 region has the DNA TGTGCCAGCAGCTTGGGCGGGACGGAGACAGATACGCAGTATTTT. This translates into CASSLGGTETDTQYF.

Worth noting for this clone: The same CDR3 also results from other DNA sequences found in this sample. The chain combines TRBV6-5 with TRBJ1-1; perhaps TRBD1 as D (6 bases). Germline V gene data show CDR1 as MNHEY and CDR2 as SVGAGI. The length of the CDR3 is 14 residues. V lost 3 bases to trimming and J lost 8 bases, with 16 bases between them. CDR3 nucleotides: TGTGCCAGCAGTTATCGATCAGGGGCCGGGGAAGCTTTCTTT. It specifies CASSYRSGAGEAFF.

The chain is built from TRBV4-2 and TRBJ1-2; D unclear. Germline assignment: CDR1 LGHNA and CDR2 YNFKEQ. The CDR3 sequence is 14 residues long. V lost 0 bases and J 2 bases, leaving 7 bases between the germline ends. CDR3 sequence: CASSQENSNYGYTF. The CDR3 nucleotides read TGTGCCAGCAGCCAAGAGAACAGCAACTATGGCTACACCTTC.

V is TRBV19 and J is TRBJ1-2, with unresolved D. The CDR3 is made up of 14 amino acids. V was clipped by 3 bases and J by 7 bases, with 15 bases between them. Germline V gene sequence: CDR1 LNHDA, CDR2 SQIVND (reference sequence). In DNA, the CDR3 is TGTGCCAGTAGTATTATGGCGGAGCCTGGTGGCTACACCTTC. Its protein product is CASSIMAEPGGYTF.